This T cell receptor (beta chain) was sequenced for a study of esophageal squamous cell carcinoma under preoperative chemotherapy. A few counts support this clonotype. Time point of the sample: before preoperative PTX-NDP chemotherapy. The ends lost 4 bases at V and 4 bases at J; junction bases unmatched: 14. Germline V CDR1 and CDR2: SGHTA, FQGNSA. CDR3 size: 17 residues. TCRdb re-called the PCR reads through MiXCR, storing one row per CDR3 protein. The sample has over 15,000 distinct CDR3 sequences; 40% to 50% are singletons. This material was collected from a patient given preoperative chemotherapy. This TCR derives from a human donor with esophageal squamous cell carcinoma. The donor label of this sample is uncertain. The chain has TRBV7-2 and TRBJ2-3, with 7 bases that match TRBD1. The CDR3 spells CASSSRDRAFPADTQYF. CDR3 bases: TGTGCCAGCAGCTCCAGGGACAGAGCCTTCCCCGCAGATACGCAGTATTTT. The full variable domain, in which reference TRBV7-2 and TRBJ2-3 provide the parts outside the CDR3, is GAGVSQSPSNKVTEKGKDVELRCDPISGHTALYWYRQSLGQGLEFLIYFQGNSAPDKSGLPSDRFSAERTGGSVSTLTIQRTQQEDSAVYLCASSSRDRAFPADTQYFGPGTRLTVL.